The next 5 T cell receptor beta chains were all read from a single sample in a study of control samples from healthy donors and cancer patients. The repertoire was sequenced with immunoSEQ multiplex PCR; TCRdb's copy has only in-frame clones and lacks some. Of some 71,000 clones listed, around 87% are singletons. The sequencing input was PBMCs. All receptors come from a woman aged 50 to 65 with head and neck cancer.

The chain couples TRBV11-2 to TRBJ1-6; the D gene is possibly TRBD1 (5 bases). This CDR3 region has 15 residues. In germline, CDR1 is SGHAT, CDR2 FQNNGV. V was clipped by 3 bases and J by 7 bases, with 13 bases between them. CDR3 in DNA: TGTGCCAGCAGCTTCGGAGGGGCCGCAAATTCACCCCTCCACTTT. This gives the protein CASSFGGAANSPLHF.

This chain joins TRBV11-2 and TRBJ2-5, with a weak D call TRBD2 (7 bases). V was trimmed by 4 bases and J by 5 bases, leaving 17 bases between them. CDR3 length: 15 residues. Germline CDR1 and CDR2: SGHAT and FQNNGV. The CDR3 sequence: CASSSLGGGQETQYF. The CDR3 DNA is TGTGCCAGCAGCTCCCTTGGGGGGGGCCAGGAGACCCAGTACTTC.

CDR3 bases: TGCAGCGTTATACAGGGGCCCTTCTCTGGAAACACCATATATTTT. This codes for CSVIQGPFSGNTIYF. The chain combines TRBV29-1 with TRBJ1-3; 7 nucleotides match TRBD1. The CDR3 is 15 residues long. Germline V CDR1 and CDR2: SQVTM, ANQGSEA. V was pared by 5 bases and J by 0 bases, with 7 bases of the junction left unmatched.

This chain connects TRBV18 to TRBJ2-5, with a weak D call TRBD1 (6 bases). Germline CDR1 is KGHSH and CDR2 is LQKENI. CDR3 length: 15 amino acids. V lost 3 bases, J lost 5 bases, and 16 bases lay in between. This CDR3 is CASSPRGGTRETQYF. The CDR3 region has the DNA TGTGCCAGCTCACCCCGAGGGGGAACAAGGGAGACCCAGTACTTC.

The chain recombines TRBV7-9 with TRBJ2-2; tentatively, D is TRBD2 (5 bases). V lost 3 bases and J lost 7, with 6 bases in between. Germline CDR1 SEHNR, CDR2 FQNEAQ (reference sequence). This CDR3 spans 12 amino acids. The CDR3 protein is CASSFGVGELFF. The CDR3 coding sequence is TGTGCCAGCAGCTTCGGGGTCGGGGAGCTGTTTTTT.